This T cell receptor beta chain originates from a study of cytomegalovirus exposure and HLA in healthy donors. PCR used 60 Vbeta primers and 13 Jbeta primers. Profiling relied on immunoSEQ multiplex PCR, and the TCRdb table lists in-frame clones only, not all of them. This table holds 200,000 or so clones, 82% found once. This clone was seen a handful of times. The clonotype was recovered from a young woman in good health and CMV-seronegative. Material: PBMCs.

The chain's CDR3 is CASRGTGDGSDTQYF. The CDR3 nucleotides are TGTGCCAGCAGGGGGACAGGGGATGGTTCAGATACGCAGTATTTT. The chain recombines TRBV4-2 with TRBJ2-3; 10 nucleotides match TRBD1. The V gene end was trimmed by 6 bases and the J gene end by 4 bases; junction bases not matched to a gene: 7. From germline, CDR1 is LGHNA and CDR2 YNFKEQ. The CDR3 has 15 residues.